This T cell receptor beta chain was obtained from a study of cytomegalovirus exposure and HLA in healthy donors. Study-wide findings and caveats: As a later analysis showed, a missense DCLRE1C variant was linked to trimming of TCR beta V- and J-genes.

The CDR3 is 14 residues long. Trimming left V 5 bases short and J 5 bases short, with 15 bases between. Germline V lookup: CDR1 MDHEN, CDR2 SYDVKM. The PCR made use of 60 Vbeta and 13 Jbeta primers. Profiled with immunoSEQ multiplex PCR; TCRdb holds only in-frame clones, not every one. The repertoire holds 200,000 to 250,000 clones, under 85% seen once, with about 1.5% in the top ten. This clone has just one count. Its antigen remains unidentified. The TCR sequence derives from a man between 45 and 60 years old in good health and CMV-seronegative. This sequence joins TRBV28 and TRBJ2-5, with no clear D. Sequenced sample: PBMCs. In DNA, the CDR3 is TGTGCCAGCAGTCAACCCCCCACTCTGGAGACCCAGTACTTC. Protein product: CASSQPPTLETQYF.